This T cell receptor (beta chain) was recovered during a study of blood T cell repertoires in COVID-19. The V end was cut by 5 bases, the J end by 0 bases, with 17 bases between. Germline V lookup: CDR1 LNHDA, CDR2 SQIVND (reference sequence). The CDR3 has 17 residues. Profiling relied on immunoSEQ multiplex PCR, and the TCRdb table lists in-frame clones only, not all of them. The repertoire holds 52,000 or so clones, about 81% seen once, with approximately 17% in the top ten. This sequence was found in a man between 65 and 79 years old with active COVID-19. The chain combines TRBV19 with TRBJ2-1, with D unresolved. The sequenced material came from peripheral blood. CDR3 in DNA: TGTGCCAGTAGTCACCTGATGCTGGTCGGCTCCTACAATGAGCAGTTCTTC. Translation gives CASSHLMLVGSYNEQFF. The full variable domain, rest sourced from reference TRBV19 and TRBJ2-1, is DGGITQSPKYLFRKEGQNVTLSCEQNLNHDAMYWYRQDPGQGLRLIYYSQIVNDFQKGDIAEGYSVSREKKESFPLTVTSAQKNPTAFYLCASSHLMLVGSYNEQFFGPGTRLTVL.